These T cell receptor beta chains were read from a single sample in a study of T-cell reconstitution after alpha-beta-depleted transplantation in children. MiXCR, run by TCRdb on the PCR reads, gives a single entry per CDR3 protein. In the table there are hundreds of thousands of distinct CDR3 sequences, around a sixth of which are singletons. The sample consisted of PBMCs from the stem cell graft donor, taken from the stem cell graft. The receptor set was obtained from a human donor who donated a stem cell graft to a child with acute myeloid leukemia. CDR3s include the opening cysteine and the closing phenylalanine or tryptophan. Fields, in order: D gene, clone size, J gene, V gene, CDR3 protein, CDR3 DNA. D genes are given only for firm matches. Size is omitted from some rows. Given values are once, few, many or a class for expanded clones.

- many TRBJ2-7 TRBV20-1 CSASNAGAAYEQYF TGCAGTGCTAGTAACGCGGGGGCCGCATACGAGCAGTACTTC
TRBD1 many TRBJ2-5 TRBV29-1 CSVETGVWGTQYF TGCAGCGTTGAAACAGGGGTGTGGGGGACCCAGTACTTC
- - TRBJ2-7 TRBV24-1 CATSGGYEQYF TGTGCCACCAGTGGGGGATACGAGCAGTACTTC
TRBD1 once TRBJ2-3 TRBV27 CASSSSGQSTDTQYF TGTGCCAGCAGTTCATCGGGACAGAGCACAGATACGCAGTATTTT
TRBD2 many TRBJ2-3 TRBV25-1 CASSPGGAGFSTDTQYF TGTGCCAGCAGTCCGGGAGGGGCGGGGTTCAGCACAGATACGCAGTATTTT
- - TRBJ2-7 TRBV9 CASSVVLGSGEQYF TGTGCCAGCAGCGTAGTTCTCGGAAGCGGCGAGCAGTACTTC
- few TRBJ2-1 TRBV4-1 CASSQVLRYYNEQFF TGCGCCAGCAGCCAAGTTCTCCGGTACTACAATGAGCAGTTCTTC
- - TRBJ1-1 TRBV20-1 CSALKGHTEAFF TGCAGTGCTTTAAAGGGGCACACTGAAGCTTTCTTT
- - TRBJ2-6 TRBV7-2 CASSLRMGSSGANVLTF TGTGCCAGCAGCTTAAGAATGGGGAGTTCTGGGGCCAACGTCCTGACTTTC
- many TRBJ2-1 TRBV5-1 CASSTMDRHNEQFF TGCGCCAGCAGCACGATGGACAGACACAATGAGCAGTTCTTC
- - TRBJ2-3 TRBV20-1 CSARDPRSDTQYF TGCAGTGCTAGAGATCCTCGGTCCGATACGCAGTATTTT
TRBD2 few TRBJ2-2 TRBV25-1 CASSDPVGRGTGELFF TGTGCCAGCAGTGACCCGGTGGGGAGGGGAACCGGGGAGCTGTTTTTT
- many TRBJ1-3 TRBV7-6 CASSLAQAQGGNTIYF TGTGCCAGCAGCTTAGCGCAGGCACAGGGTGGAAACACCATATATTTT
- few TRBJ1-5 TRBV7-2 CASSPRTGSSNQPQHF TGTGCCAGCAGCCCCCGAACAGGGTCTAGCAATCAGCCCCAGCATTTT
- many TRBJ2-1 TRBV20-1 CSARSDGTRGNEQFF TGCAGTGCTAGGTCGGATGGGACCCGAGGCAATGAGCAGTTCTTC
- - TRBJ2-5 TRBV7-9 CASSPAVETQYF TGTGCCAGCAGCCCAGCGGTTGAGACCCAGTACTTC
- few TRBJ2-2 TRBV20-1 CSASGATGELFF TGCAGTGCCAGTGGGGCCACCGGGGAGCTGTTTTTT
- many TRBJ2-5 TRBV10-2 CASSDPQETQYF TGCGCCAGCAGTGATCCACAAGAGACCCAGTACTTC
- - TRBJ2-1 TRBV11-1 CASSYPGPPPTGDNEQFF TGTGCCAGCAGCTACCCAGGCCCTCCCCCTACAGGAGACAATGAGCAGTTCTTC
- - TRBJ2-4 TRBV20-1 CSAVTSKNIQYF TGCAGTGCCGTCACGTCCAAAAACATTCAGTACTTC
- - TRBJ1-4 TRBV20-1 CIASLLVRHATNEKLFF TGCATTGCTAGTTTACTTGTCCGTCATGCAACTAATGAAAAACTGTTTTTT
TRBD1 few TRBJ1-1 TRBV10-3 CAIRPGQGAVGTEAFF TGTGCCATCAGGCCGGGACAGGGGGCCGTGGGGACTGAAGCTTTCTTT
TRBD1 many TRBJ2-1 TRBV10-2 CASSQRKTGMGSSYNEQFF TGCGCCAGCAGTCAGCGCAAGACAGGGATGGGAAGCTCCTACAATGAGCAGTTCTTC
- few TRBJ1-2 TRBV6-5 CASSYGADYGYTF TGTGCCAGCAGTTACGGGGCAGACTATGGCTACACCTTC
TRBD1 many TRBJ2-7 TRBV20-1 CSARDRLSYEQYF TGCAGTGCTAGGGACAGGCTCTCCTACGAGCAGTACTTC
- few TRBJ1-1 TRBV21-1 CASRGQGLEAFF TGTGCCAGCAGGGGACAGGGCCTTGAAGCTTTCTTT
- - TRBJ1-3 TRBV7-2 CASSLVYSTGTGNTIYF TGTGCCAGCAGCTTAGTTTATTCTACAGGGACTGGAAACACCATATATTTT
- many TRBJ1-2 TRBV10-3 CAISDLGGNYGYTF TGTGCCATCAGTGACCTAGGAGGGAACTATGGCTACACCTTC
- many TRBJ2-1 TRBV24-1 CATSGRNEQFF TGTGCCACCAGTGGGAGGAATGAGCAGTTCTTC
TRBD1 - TRBJ1-2 TRBV5-6 CASSFSQGVSGYTF TGTGCCAGCAGCTTCTCTCAGGGGGTCTCTGGCTACACCTTC
TRBD2 many TRBJ2-2 TRBV6-5 CASKGTSGAGELFF TGTGCCAGCAAAGGGACTAGCGGCGCCGGGGAGCTGTTTTTT
- many TRBJ2-1 TRBV5-6 CASSLAQSYYNEQFF TGTGCCAGCAGCTTGGCACAGTCCTATTACAATGAGCAGTTCTTC
- - TRBJ1-3 TRBV20-1 CSAREESGAGDLGSGNTIYF TGCAGTGCTAGAGAAGAGTCCGGGGCAGGGGACCTGGGCTCTGGAAACACCATATATTTT
- many TRBJ1-6 TRBV15 CATSRVPRRQMSSYNSPLHF TGTGCCACCAGCAGGGTACCTAGGAGACAGATGAGCTCCTATAATTCACCCCTCCACTTT
- few TRBJ1-1 TRBV24-1 CATSDLGHTEAFF TGTGCCACCAGTGATTTGGGGCACACTGAAGCTTTCTTT
- - TRBJ1-6 TRBV20-1 CSARDLPGQGSPLHF TGCAGTGCTAGAGATCTGCCCGGGCAGGGGTCACCCCTCCACTTT
- - TRBJ2-7 TRBV12-3/TRBV12-4 CASSFGADRLYEQYF TGTGCCAGCAGTTTCGGGGCGGACAGACTCTACGAGCAGTACTTC
- - TRBJ2-2 TRBV5-1 CASSLKQGPTGELFF TGCGCCAGCAGCTTGAAGCAGGGTCCGACCGGGGAGCTGTTTTTT
TRBD1 - TRBJ1-2 TRBV7-9 CASSLSQGGSMRGYTF TGTGCCAGCAGCTTAAGCCAGGGGGGATCGATGCGTGGCTACACCTTC
- few TRBJ1-2 TRBV7-2 CATRGSGAGTYGYTF TGTGCCACCCGTGGCAGCGGCGCGGGGACCTATGGCTACACCTTC